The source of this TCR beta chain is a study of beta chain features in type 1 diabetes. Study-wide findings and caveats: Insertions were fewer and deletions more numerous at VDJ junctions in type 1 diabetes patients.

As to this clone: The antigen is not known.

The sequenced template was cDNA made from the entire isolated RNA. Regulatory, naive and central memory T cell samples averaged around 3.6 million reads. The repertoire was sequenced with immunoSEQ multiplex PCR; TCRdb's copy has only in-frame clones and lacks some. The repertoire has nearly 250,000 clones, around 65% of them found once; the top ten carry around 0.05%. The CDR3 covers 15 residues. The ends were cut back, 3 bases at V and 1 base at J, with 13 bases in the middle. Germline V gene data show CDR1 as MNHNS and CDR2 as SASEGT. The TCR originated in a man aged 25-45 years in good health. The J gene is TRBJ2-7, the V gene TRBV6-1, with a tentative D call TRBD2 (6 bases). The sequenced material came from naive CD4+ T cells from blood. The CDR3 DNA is TGTGCCAGCAGTGACCCGGGACTGGGGTCCTACGAGCAGTACTTC. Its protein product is CASSDPGLGSYEQYF.